This record concerns one T cell receptor beta chain sequence. This record comes from a study of blood T cell repertoires in COVID-19. About the study: The cDNA or gDNA used as material had been derived from T cells, B-cell-depleted T cells, or PBMCs.

TCRdb keeps only in-frame clones here, not all; method: immunoSEQ multiplex PCR. This sample has about 260,000 clones, with roughly 87% found just once. Specimen: peripheral blood. The TCR was taken from a human donor in a cohort sampled during active COVID-19.

This CDR3 is CASSPRDRGHWALHF. CDR3 bases: TGCGCCAGCTCCCCAAGAGACCGGGGTCATTGGGCCCTCCACTTT. The rearrangement joins TRBV4-3 to TRBJ1-6; D is unclear. The length of the CDR3 is 15 residues. Germline lookup yields CDR1 LGHNA and CDR2 YSLEER. V lost 8 bases, J lost 14 bases, and 25 bases lay in between.